This TCR beta chain appears in the sequencing data of a study of T cells after yellow fever vaccination. TCRdb re-derived calls from the 5' RACE reads in MiXCR, one entry per CDR3 protein. The sample comprises hundreds of thousands of distinct CDR3 sequences, roughly 4.3% of which are singletons, and roughly 24% rests with the top ten. The sample here was PBMCs, taken 5 days after the yellow fever booster vaccination. The source of this sequence is a man aged 18 to 29 who received the YFV17D yellow fever vaccine.

The CDR3 spells CSARFRGDREQFF. The CDR3 DNA is TGCAGTGCTAGGTTCCGGGGGGACCGTGAGCAGTTCTTC. J is TRBJ2-1 and V is TRBV20-1; 7 nucleotides agree with TRBD2. In germline, CDR1 is DFQATT, CDR2 SNEGSKA (reference sequence). Trimming cost V 3 bases and J 9 bases; bases outside gene matches: 8. The CDR3 runs to 13 residues.